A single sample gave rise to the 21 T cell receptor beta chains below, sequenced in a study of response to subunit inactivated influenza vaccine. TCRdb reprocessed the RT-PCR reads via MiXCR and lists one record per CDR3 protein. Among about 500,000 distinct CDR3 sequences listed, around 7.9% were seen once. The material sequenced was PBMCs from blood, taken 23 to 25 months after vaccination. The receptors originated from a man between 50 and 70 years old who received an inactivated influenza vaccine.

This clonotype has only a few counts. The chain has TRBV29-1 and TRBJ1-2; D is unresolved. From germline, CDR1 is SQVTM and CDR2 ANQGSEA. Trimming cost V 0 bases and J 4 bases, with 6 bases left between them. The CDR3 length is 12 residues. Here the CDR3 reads CSVEDPSYGYTF. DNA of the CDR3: TGCAGCGTTGAAGATCCCAGCTATGGCTACACCTTC.

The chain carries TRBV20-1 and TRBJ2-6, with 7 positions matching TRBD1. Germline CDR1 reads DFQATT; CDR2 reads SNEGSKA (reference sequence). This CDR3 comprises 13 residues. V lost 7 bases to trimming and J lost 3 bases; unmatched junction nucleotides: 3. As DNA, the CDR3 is TGCAGTGTGACAGGGTATGGGGCCAACGTCCTGACTTTC. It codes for CSVTGYGANVLTF.

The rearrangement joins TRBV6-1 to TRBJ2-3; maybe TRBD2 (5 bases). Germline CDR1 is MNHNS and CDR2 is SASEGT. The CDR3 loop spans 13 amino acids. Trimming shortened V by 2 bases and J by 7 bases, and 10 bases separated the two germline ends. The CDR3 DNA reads TGTGCCAGCAGTGAACTACTAGACCATACGCAGTATTTT. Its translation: CASSELLDHTQYF.

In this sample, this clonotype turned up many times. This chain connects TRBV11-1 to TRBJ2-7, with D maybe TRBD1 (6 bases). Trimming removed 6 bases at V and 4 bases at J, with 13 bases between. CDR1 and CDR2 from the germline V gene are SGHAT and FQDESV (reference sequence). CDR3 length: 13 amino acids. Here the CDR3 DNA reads TGTGCCAGCAGTCAAGACAGGAATTACGAGCAGTACTTC. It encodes CASSQDRNYEQYF. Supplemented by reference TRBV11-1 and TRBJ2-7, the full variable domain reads EAEVAQSPRYKITEKSQAVAFWCDPISGHATLYWYRQILGQGPELLVQFQDESVVDDSQLPKDRFSAERLKGVDSTLKIQPAELGDSAMYLCASSQDRNYEQYFGPGTRLTVT.

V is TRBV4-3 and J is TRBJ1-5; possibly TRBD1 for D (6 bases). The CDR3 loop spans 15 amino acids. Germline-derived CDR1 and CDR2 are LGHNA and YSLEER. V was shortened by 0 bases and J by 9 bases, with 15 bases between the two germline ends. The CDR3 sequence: CASSQEASGAWPQHF. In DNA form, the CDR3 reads TGCGCCAGCAGCCAAGAAGCCTCAGGGGCATGGCCCCAGCATTTT.

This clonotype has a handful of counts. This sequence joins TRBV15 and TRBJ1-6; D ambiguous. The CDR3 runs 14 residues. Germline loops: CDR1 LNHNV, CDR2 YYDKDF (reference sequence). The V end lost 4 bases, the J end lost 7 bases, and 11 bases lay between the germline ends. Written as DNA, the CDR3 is TGTGCCACCAGCACAAATTTGGGCAATTCACCCCTCCACTTT. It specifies CATSTNLGNSPLHF.

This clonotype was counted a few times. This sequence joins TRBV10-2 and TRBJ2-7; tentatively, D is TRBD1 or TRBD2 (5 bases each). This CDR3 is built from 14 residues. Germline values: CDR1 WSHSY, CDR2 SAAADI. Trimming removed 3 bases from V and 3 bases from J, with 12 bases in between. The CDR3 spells CASSDEGKDYEQYF. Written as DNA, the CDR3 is TGCGCCAGCAGTGACGAGGGGAAAGACTACGAGCAGTACTTC.

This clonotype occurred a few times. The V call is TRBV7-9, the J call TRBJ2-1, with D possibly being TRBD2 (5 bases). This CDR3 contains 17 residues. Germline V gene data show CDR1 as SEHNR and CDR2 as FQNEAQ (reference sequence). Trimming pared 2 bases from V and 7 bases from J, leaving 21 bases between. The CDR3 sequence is CASSLRQLDDVRNEQFF. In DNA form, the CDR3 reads TGTGCCAGCAGCTTAAGGCAACTAGATGACGTCAGAAATGAGCAGTTCTTC.

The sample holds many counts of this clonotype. CDR3 protein: CSARDWGQGDSGNTIYF. Written as DNA, the CDR3 is TGCAGTGCTAGAGACTGGGGACAGGGGGACTCTGGAAACACCATATATTTT. V is TRBV20-1 and J is TRBJ1-3; the match to TRBD1 covers 11 bases. The V and J ends lost 0 bases and 0 bases, in that order; junction bases with no gene match: 4. From germline, CDR1 is DFQATT and CDR2 SNEGSKA (reference sequence). The CDR3 extends over 17 amino acids.

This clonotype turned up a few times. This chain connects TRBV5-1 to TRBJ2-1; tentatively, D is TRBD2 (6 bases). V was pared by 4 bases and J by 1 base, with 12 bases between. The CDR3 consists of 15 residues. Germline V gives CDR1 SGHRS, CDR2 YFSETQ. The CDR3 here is CASSLNAGSYNEQFF. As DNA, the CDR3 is TGCGCCAGCAGCCTCAACGCGGGATCCTACAATGAGCAGTTCTTC.

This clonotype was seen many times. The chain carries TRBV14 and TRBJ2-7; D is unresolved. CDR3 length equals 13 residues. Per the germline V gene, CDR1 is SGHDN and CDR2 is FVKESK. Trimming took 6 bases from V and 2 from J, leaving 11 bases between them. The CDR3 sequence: CASSKTGPYEQYF. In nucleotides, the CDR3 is TGTGCCAGCAGTAAAACGGGTCCCTACGAGCAGTACTTC.

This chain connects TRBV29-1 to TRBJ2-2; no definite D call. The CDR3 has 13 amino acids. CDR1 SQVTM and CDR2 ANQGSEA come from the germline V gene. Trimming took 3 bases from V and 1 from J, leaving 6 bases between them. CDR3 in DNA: TGCAGCGTTGAGTACGGGAACACCGGGGAGCTGTTTTTT. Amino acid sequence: CSVEYGNTGELFF.

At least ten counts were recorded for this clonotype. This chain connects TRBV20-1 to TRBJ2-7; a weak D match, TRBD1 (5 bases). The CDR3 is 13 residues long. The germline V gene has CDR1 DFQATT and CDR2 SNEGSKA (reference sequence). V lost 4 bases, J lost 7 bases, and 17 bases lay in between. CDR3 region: CSATLVLTGEQYF. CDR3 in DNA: TGCAGTGCTACTCTAGTTCTCACAGGAGAGCAGTACTTC.

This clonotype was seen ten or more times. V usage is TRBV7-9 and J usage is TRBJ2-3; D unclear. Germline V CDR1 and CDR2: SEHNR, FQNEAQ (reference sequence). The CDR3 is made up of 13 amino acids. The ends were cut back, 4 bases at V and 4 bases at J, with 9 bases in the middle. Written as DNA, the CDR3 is TGTGCCAGCAGCTCGCGTGGACCAGATACGCAGTATTTT. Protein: CASSSRGPDTQYF.

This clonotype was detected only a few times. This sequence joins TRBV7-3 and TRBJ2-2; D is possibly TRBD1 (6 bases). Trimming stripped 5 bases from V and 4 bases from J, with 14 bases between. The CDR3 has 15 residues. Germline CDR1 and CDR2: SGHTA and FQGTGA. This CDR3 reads CASSKGGISTGELFF. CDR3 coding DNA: TGTGCCAGCAGCAAAGGGGGTATTTCCACCGGGGAGCTGTTTTTT.

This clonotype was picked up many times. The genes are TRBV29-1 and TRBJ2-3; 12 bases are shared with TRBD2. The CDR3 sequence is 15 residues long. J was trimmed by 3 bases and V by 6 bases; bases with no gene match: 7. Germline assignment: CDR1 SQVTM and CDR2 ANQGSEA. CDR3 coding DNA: TGCAGCGTCGCTGGACTAGCGGGATTAACAGATACGCAGTATTTT. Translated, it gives CSVAGLAGLTDTQYF.

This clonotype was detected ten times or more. CDR3 in DNA: TGTGCCATCAGCCAGGGTTACGAGCAGTACTTC. This encodes CAISQGYEQYF. The chain employs TRBV10-3 and TRBJ2-7, with D tentatively TRBD1 (5 bases). Germline loops: CDR1 ENHRY, CDR2 SYGVKD. With 6 bases removed from V and 4 bases from J, the gap between germline ends came to 7 bases. This CDR3 contains 11 residues.

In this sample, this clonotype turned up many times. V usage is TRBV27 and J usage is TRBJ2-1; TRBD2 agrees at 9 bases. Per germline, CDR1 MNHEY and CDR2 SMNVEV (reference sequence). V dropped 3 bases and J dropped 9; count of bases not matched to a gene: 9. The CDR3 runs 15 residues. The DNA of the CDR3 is TGTGCCAGCAGTTTGGCTAGCGGGGCCTTCGGTGAGCAGTTCTTC. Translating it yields CASSLASGAFGEQFF.

The CDR3 bases are TGTGCCAGCAGTTACCTCACAGATACGCAGTATTTT. The encoded protein is CASSYLTDTQYF. The chain employs TRBV28 and TRBJ2-3; unclear D gene. This CDR3 comprises 12 residues. Per the germline V gene, CDR1 is MDHEN and CDR2 is SYDVKM. The V gene lost 4 bases and the J gene lost 2 bases, with 4 bases spanning the gap.

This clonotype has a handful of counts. DNA for the CDR3: TGTGCCAGCAGCGACCAAGTTGCAACTAATGAAAAACTGTTTTTT. Protein: CASSDQVATNEKLFF. The genes are TRBV7-9 and TRBJ1-4; D unclear. This CDR3 spans 15 amino acids. Germline V gives CDR1 SEHNR, CDR2 FQNEAQ (reference sequence). V shed 5 bases and J shed 0 bases, with 10 bases lying between them.

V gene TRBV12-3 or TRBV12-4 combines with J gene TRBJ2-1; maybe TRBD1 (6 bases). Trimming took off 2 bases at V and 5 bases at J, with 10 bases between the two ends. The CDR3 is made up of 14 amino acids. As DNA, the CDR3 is TGTGCCAGCAGTTTAAGTGACAGGCACAATGAGCAGTTCTTC. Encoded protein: CASSLSDRHNEQFF.